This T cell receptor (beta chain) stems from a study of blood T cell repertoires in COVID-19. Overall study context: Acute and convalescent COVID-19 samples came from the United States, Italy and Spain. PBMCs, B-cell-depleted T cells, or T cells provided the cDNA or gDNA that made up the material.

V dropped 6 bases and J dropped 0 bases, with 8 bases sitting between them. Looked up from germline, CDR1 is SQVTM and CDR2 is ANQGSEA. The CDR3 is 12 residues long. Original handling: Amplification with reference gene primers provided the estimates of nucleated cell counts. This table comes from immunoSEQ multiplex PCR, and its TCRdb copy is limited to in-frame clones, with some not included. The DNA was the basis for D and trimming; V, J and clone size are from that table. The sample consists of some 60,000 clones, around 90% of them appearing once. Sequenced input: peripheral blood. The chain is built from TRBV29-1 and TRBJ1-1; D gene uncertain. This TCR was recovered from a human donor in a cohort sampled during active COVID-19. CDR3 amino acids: CSVAPMNTEAFF. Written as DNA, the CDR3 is TGCAGCGTAGCCCCCATGAACACTGAAGCTTTCTTT. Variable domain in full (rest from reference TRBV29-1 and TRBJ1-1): SAVISQKPSRDICQRGTSLTIQCQVDSQVTMMFWYRQQPGQSLTLIATANQGSEATYESGFVIDKFPISRPNLTFSTLTVSNMSPEDSSIYLCSVAPMNTEAFFGQGTRLTVV.